A selection of T cell receptor beta chains follows, all from one sample in a study of T cells in Graves' hyperthyroidism and ophthalmopathy. MiXCR was run by TCRdb on the multiplex PCR reads, yielding one entry per CDR3 protein. The table shows 560,000 or so distinct CDR3 sequences, with about 45% occurring only once. Material for sequencing was peripheral blood or thyroid tissue (not recorded which). The source of these receptors is a woman under 30 with Graves' hyperthyroidism. The CDR3 runs from the conserved cysteine through the conserved F or W. D genes are given only for firm matches.

d_call v_call cdr3_aa
TRBD1 TRBV10-3 CAIRPGTGDEKLFF
NA TRBV14 CASSQEVAVEETQYF
NA TRBV19 CASSIAGSNQPQHF
NA TRBV12-3/TRBV12-4 CASSQASENTIYF
TRBD1 TRBV24-1 CATSETGTGQETQYF
TRBD1 TRBV10-3 CATNPGQTPYEQYF
TRBD2 TRBV10-3 CAIGRLAGGTDTQYF
NA TRBV2 CASTSPNLYEQYF
NA TRBV20-1 CSAGLGAHSYEQYF
NA TRBV29-1 CSFPVNPNYGYTF
NA TRBV7-2 CASNLDSNYGYTF
NA TRBV12-3/TRBV12-4 CASSPPTGTGYEQYF
NA TRBV10-2 CASTSPVDEQYF